One sample yielded the 17 T cell receptor beta chains listed below, sequenced in a study of T cell responses to AZD1222 COVID-19 vaccine. Here immunoSEQ multiplex PCR was the method, and the copy in TCRdb shows in-frame clones only, minus some. The sample includes about 86,000 clones, around four fifths of them seen just once. The material sequenced was peripheral blood, taken on day 0 of AZD1222 vaccination. The receptors derive from an adult in good health.

The chain is built from TRBV24-1 and TRBJ2-5, with 7 bases that match TRBD1. The CDR3 is 15 amino acids. The trim removed 0 bases at V and 2 bases at J, leaving 2 bases unmatched. Germline V lookup: CDR1 KGHDR, CDR2 SFDVKD. The DNA for the CDR3 is TGTGCCACCAGTGATTTGCAGACAGGGCAAGAGACCCAGTACTTC. Amino acids: CATSDLQTGQETQYF.

The chain combines TRBV7-6 with TRBJ2-2, with D perhaps matching TRBD2 (5 bases). Germline V gene sequence: CDR1 SGHVS, CDR2 FNYEAQ. V was cut by 5 bases and J by 0 bases, with 10 bases left in between. The CDR3 is 15 amino acids. CDR3 DNA sequence: TGTGCCAGCAGCCGAAGAGGGTCGAACACCGGGGAGCTGTTTTTT. This sequence encodes CASSRRGSNTGELFF.

This clone has just a few counts. The chain recombines TRBV2 with TRBJ2-1; weak D call: TRBD1 (6 bases). V was trimmed by 5 bases and J by 0 bases, leaving 8 bases between them. Germline V gene sequence: CDR1 SNHLY, CDR2 FYNNEI. There are 14 residues in the CDR3. CDR3 bases: TGTGCCAGCAGTATGGACAGCTCCTACAATGAGCAGTTCTTC. It specifies CASSMDSSYNEQFF.

This clone appeared a few times. The chain recombines TRBV2 with TRBJ1-2; D unresolved. Per germline, CDR1 SNHLY and CDR2 FYNNEI. V was pared by 7 bases and J by 3 bases, with 6 bases between. This CDR3 is built from 11 residues. The CDR3 reads CASTYDYGYTF. The CDR3, as DNA: TGTGCCAGCACTTATGACTATGGCTACACCTTC.

The V gene is TRBV18, the J gene TRBJ2-1; TRBD2 agrees at 15 bases. V dropped 3 bases and J dropped 8; count of bases not matched to a gene: 5. Germline values: CDR1 KGHSH, CDR2 LQKENI. The length of the CDR3 is 16 residues. The CDR3 nucleotides read TGTGCCAGCTCACCCCCGGGACTAGCGGGAGGACATGAGCAGTTCTTC. It encodes CASSPPGLAGGHEQFF.

The genes are TRBV5-1 and TRBJ2-3; the D gene is possibly TRBD1 (8 bases). Germline V lookup: CDR1 SGHRS, CDR2 YFSETQ. V gave up 4 bases and J gave up 5 bases, with 17 bases separating them. This CDR3 is built from 15 residues. In DNA form, the CDR3 reads TGCGCCAGCAGCCAGGGGGCGGGAGTTGAAGATACGCAGTATTTT. Protein: CASSQGAGVEDTQYF.

The chain carries TRBV30 and TRBJ1-1, with a possible D match to TRBD1 (5 bases). Germline V gives CDR1 GTSNPN, CDR2 SVGIG (reference sequence). Trimming took off 0 bases at V and 3 bases at J, with 8 bases between the two ends. The CDR3 consists of 13 residues. This chain's CDR3 is CAWSVGEDTEAFF. Here the CDR3 DNA reads TGTGCCTGGAGTGTAGGGGAGGACACTGAAGCTTTCTTT.

The chain has TRBV5-1 and TRBJ2-5; 9 nucleotides agree with TRBD2. The CDR3 length is 15 residues. V lost 1 base to trimming and J lost 2 bases; unmatched junction nucleotides: 3. CDR1 and CDR2 from the germline V gene are SGHRS and YFSETQ. The CDR3 sequence: CASSLTSGLQETQYF. The CDR3 bases are TGCGCCAGCAGCTTGACTAGCGGGCTGCAAGAGACCCAGTACTTC.

The J gene is TRBJ2-3, the V gene TRBV21-1; TRBD1, the table's D call, was not compared with the DNA. TRBV21-1 is a pseudogene locus. The CDR3 has 16 amino acids. CDR3 sequence reads: CASSNGRTGGCNTQYF. As DNA, the CDR3 is TGTGCCAGCAGCAATGGTAGGACAGGAGGTTGTAATACGCAGTATTTT.

The chain links TRBV12-3 or TRBV12-4 to TRBJ2-1; D gene unclear. The CDR3 runs to 12 residues. Trimming pared 5 bases from V and 7 bases from J, leaving 9 bases between. CDR3 in DNA: TGTGCCAGCAGTCCGCTCTATAATGAGCAGTTCTTC. Its translation: CASSPLYNEQFF.

This chain uses TRBV3-1 (or the pseudogene TRBV3-2) with TRBJ1-6; 7 nucleotides agree with TRBD1. V lost 0 bases to trimming and J lost 5 bases; unmatched junction nucleotides: 7. This CDR3 has 17 residues. Germline V gene lookup returns CDR1 LGHDT and CDR2 YNNKEL (reference sequence). The CDR3 DNA sequence: TGTGCCAGCAGCCAAGATTCCACAGGGGCTAATAATTCACCCCTCCACTTT. It is translated as CASSQDSTGANNSPLHF.

CDR3 DNA: TGTGCCACCAGCAGAGCCTCAGACCCCAATTGGCCAGATACGCAGTATTTT. Amino acids: CATSRASDPNWPDTQYF. The chain uses TRBV15 and TRBJ2-3; D gene uncertain. Germline CDR1 LNHNV, CDR2 YYDKDF (reference sequence). This CDR3 is 17 amino acids long. V was trimmed by 1 base and J by 4 bases, leaving 18 bases between them.

This chain uses TRBV6-5 with TRBJ1-4; 7 bases fit TRBD1. Per germline, CDR1 MNHEY and CDR2 SVGAGI. This CDR3 region has 16 residues. Unmatched junction bases numbered 9, after V lost 0 bases and J lost 8 bases. DNA for the CDR3: TGTGCCAGCAGTTACTCGAGAAGGGGGCTCTCGGAAAAACTGTTTTTT. Its protein product is CASSYSRRGLSEKLFF.

This clone is labeled as medium-sized (0.01 to 0.1%). DNA of the CDR3: TGTGCCAGCAGCAAGGGACAGGGTCTCGAGCAGTACTTC. It yields the protein CASSKGQGLEQYF. The chain combines TRBV3-1 (or the pseudogene TRBV3-2) with TRBJ2-7, with 9 bases aligning to TRBD1. CDR1 is LGHDT, CDR2 YNNKEL, per germline (reference sequence). V dropped 5 bases and J dropped 6; count of bases not matched to a gene: 5. This CDR3 is 13 amino acids long.

V is TRBV20-1 and J is TRBJ2-7, with 7 bases that match TRBD1. The CDR3 has 16 residues. With 3 bases clipped from V and 3 bases from J, the junction kept 14 bases outside the gene matches. The V gene's germline CDR1 is DFQATT and CDR2 SNEGSKA (reference sequence). In DNA form, the CDR3 reads TGCAGTGCTAGTCCCCGACAGGGTGTAAGGGGCTACGAGCAGTACTTC. Residues: CSASPRQGVRGYEQYF.

The chain employs TRBV15 and TRBJ1-4; D unclear. The germline V and J ends were trimmed by 0 bases and 8 bases, with 16 bases remaining between them. Germline V gene sequence: CDR1 LNHNV, CDR2 YYDKDF (reference sequence). The CDR3 contains 16 residues. The CDR3, as DNA: TGTGCCACCAGCAGAGATCGAGGCGGGCAACGGGAAAAACTGTTTTTT. It specifies CATSRDRGGQREKLFF.

A word on this clone: Sequence at one end of the junction differs from germline and may be a read error. The chain links TRBV7-7 to TRBJ2-2; possibly TRBD2 for D (5 bases). The germline CDR1 and CDR2 sequences are SSHAT and FNYEAQ (reference sequence). This CDR3 has 12 residues. CDR3 region: CASSHRGGELFF. As DNA, the CDR3 is TGTGCTAGCAGCCACCGGGGCGGGGAGCTGTTTTTT.